This is a list of T cell receptor beta chains from one sample in a study of blood T cell repertoires in COVID-19. Clones were sequenced by immunoSEQ multiplex PCR, and TCRdb holds only the in-frame ones, with some missing. The sample yields hundreds of thousands of clones, more than 85% seen once. What was sequenced was PBMCs or T cells enriched from blood (not recorded which). These receptors originate from a woman aged 25 to 39 who had recovered from COVID-19. The CDR3 runs from the conserved cysteine through the conserved F or W. D genes are given only for firm matches. Clone size is not always given. Where it is, it says once, few, many or a class for expanded clones.

clone size: .
V gene: TRBV28
D gene: TRBD1
J gene: TRBJ1-2
CDR3 protein: CASRQQGAHGYTF
CDR3 DNA: TGTGCCAGCAGACAACAGGGGGCACACGGCTACACCTTC

clone size: .
V gene: TRBV5-1
D gene: .
J gene: TRBJ1-4
CDR3 protein: CASSLGQRPEKLFF
CDR3 DNA: TGCGCCAGCAGCTTGGGCCAGCGGCCCGAAAAACTGTTTTTT

clone size: .
V gene: TRBV5-8
D gene: .
J gene: TRBJ2-7
CDR3 protein: CASSLSLTGSSYEQYF
CDR3 DNA: TGTGCCAGCAGCTTGAGTCTCACAGGTAGCTCCTACGAGCAGTACTTC

clone size: .
V gene: TRBV2
D gene: .
J gene: TRBJ1-4
CDR3 protein: CASSDLNRKGEKLFF
CDR3 DNA: TGTGCCAGCAGTGATCTAAACAGGAAAGGTGAAAAACTGTTTTTT

clone size: .
V gene: TRBV27
D gene: TRBD1
J gene: TRBJ2-1
CDR3 protein: CASSLLITGGNEQFF
CDR3 DNA: TGTGCCAGCAGCCTACTAATTACAGGGGGCAATGAGCAGTTCTTC

clone size: once
V gene: TRBV28
D gene: TRBD1
J gene: TRBJ1-4
CDR3 protein: CASWTGVGKLFF
CDR3 DNA: TGTGCCAGCTGGACAGGGGTAGGAAAACTGTTTTTT

clone size: .
V gene: TRBV5-1
D gene: TRBD2
J gene: TRBJ2-1
CDR3 protein: CASSGTGTSGLSWNEQFF
CDR3 DNA: TGCGCCAGCAGCGGGACCGGGACTAGCGGGCTTAGTTGGAATGAGCAGTTCTTC

clone size: once
V gene: TRBV27
D gene: .
J gene: TRBJ1-6
CDR3 protein: CASSPTPESSYNSPLHF
CDR3 DNA: TGTGCCAGCAGTCCTACCCCCGAGAGCTCCTATAATTCACCCCTCCACTTT

clone size: .
V gene: TRBV19
D gene: .
J gene: TRBJ1-6
CDR3 protein: CASSMHPWATNSPLHF
CDR3 DNA: TGTGCCAGTAGTATGCACCCATGGGCTACAAATTCACCCCTCCACTTT

clone size: .
V gene: TRBV9
D gene: TRBD1
J gene: TRBJ1-2
CDR3 protein: CASSGDRVGGYGYTF
CDR3 DNA: TGTGCCAGCAGCGGTGACAGGGTCGGGGGCTATGGCTACACCTTC

clone size: .
V gene: TRBV29-1
D gene: .
J gene: TRBJ2-7
CDR3 protein: CSVCRGTNDYEQYF
CDR3 DNA: TGCAGCGTTTGTCGGGGAACAAATGACTACGAGCAGTACTTC

clone size: .
V gene: TRBV28
D gene: TRBD1
J gene: TRBJ1-2
CDR3 protein: CASSLPGQGNYGYTF
CDR3 DNA: TGTGCCAGCAGTTTACCAGGACAGGGGAACTATGGCTACACCTTC

clone size: .
V gene: TRBV19
D gene: TRBD1
J gene: TRBJ2-3
CDR3 protein: CASSTGQGHADTQYF
CDR3 DNA: TGTGCCAGTAGTACGGGACAGGGTCACGCAGATACGCAGTATTTT

clone size: .
V gene: TRBV6-5
D gene: .
J gene: TRBJ1-5
CDR3 protein: CASKVSNNQPQHF
CDR3 DNA: TGTGCCAGCAAAGTCAGTAACAATCAGCCCCAGCATTTT

clone size: .
V gene: TRBV5-1
D gene: TRBD1
J gene: TRBJ1-2
CDR3 protein: CASSRGTANYGYTF
CDR3 DNA: TGCGCCAGCAGCCGGGGGACAGCTAACTATGGCTACACCTTC

clone size: .
V gene: TRBV18
D gene: TRBD1
J gene: TRBJ1-1
CDR3 protein: CASSPQQGTMNTEAFF
CDR3 DNA: TGTGCCAGCTCACCCCAACAGGGGACCATGAACACTGAAGCTTTCTTT

clone size: .
V gene: TRBV2
D gene: .
J gene: TRBJ1-6
CDR3 protein: CASAIGDNSSPLHF
CDR3 DNA: TGTGCCAGCGCCATAGGGGATAATAGTTCACCCCTCCACTTT

clone size: .
V gene: TRBV6-5
D gene: .
J gene: TRBJ1-6
CDR3 protein: CASSYRDGSPLHF
CDR3 DNA: TGTGCCAGCAGTTACCGGGATGGTTCACCCCTCCACTTT

clone size: .
V gene: TRBV18
D gene: TRBD1
J gene: TRBJ1-5
CDR3 protein: CASSPRTGGAGNQPQHF
CDR3 DNA: TGTGCCAGCTCACCACGGACAGGGGGCGCAGGCAATCAGCCCCAGCATTTT

clone size: few
V gene: TRBV4-1
D gene: TRBD1
J gene: TRBJ1-6
CDR3 protein: CASSQDLTGATSYNSPLHF
CDR3 DNA: TGCGCCAGCAGCCAAGATCTTACAGGGGCCACCTCCTATAATTCACCCCTCCACTTT

clone size: .
V gene: TRBV28
D gene: .
J gene: TRBJ2-2
CDR3 protein: CASLISAPNTGELFF
CDR3 DNA: TGTGCCAGCTTGATTAGCGCCCCGAACACCGGGGAGCTGTTTTTT

clone size: .
V gene: TRBV5-1
D gene: TRBD2
J gene: TRBJ2-1
CDR3 protein: CASSLDLGTRRGNEQFF
CDR3 DNA: TGCGCCAGCAGCTTGGATTTGGGGACTAGGCGAGGGAATGAGCAGTTCTTC

clone size: .
V gene: TRBV6-5
D gene: .
J gene: TRBJ1-2
CDR3 protein: CASSHPGSGTYGYTF
CDR3 DNA: TGTGCCAGCAGCCATCCTGGCAGCGGAACCTATGGCTACACCTTC

clone size: .
V gene: TRBV24-1
D gene: TRBD2
J gene: TRBJ2-1
CDR3 protein: CATSRTSGNEYNEQFF
CDR3 DNA: TGTGCCACCAGCCGGACTAGCGGAAACGAATACAATGAGCAGTTCTTC

clone size: .
V gene: TRBV2
D gene: TRBD1
J gene: TRBJ2-3
CDR3 protein: CASSRDRVVDTQYF
CDR3 DNA: TGTGCCAGCAGCCGGGACAGGGTCGTCGATACGCAGTATTTT

clone size: .
V gene: TRBV18
D gene: TRBD2
J gene: TRBJ2-7
CDR3 protein: CASSPRTSGVVHEQYF
CDR3 DNA: TGTGCCAGCTCACCTCGGACTAGCGGGGTTGTCCACGAGCAGTACTTC

clone size: .
V gene: TRBV28
D gene: .
J gene: TRBJ1-1
CDR3 protein: CASSQRRTEAFF
CDR3 DNA: TGTGCCAGCAGCCAAAGGAGGACTGAAGCTTTCTTT

clone size: .
V gene: TRBV24-1
D gene: .
J gene: TRBJ2-3
CDR3 protein: CATSEAVRESSTDTQYF
CDR3 DNA: TGTGCCACCAGTGAGGCGGTCAGGGAATCTAGCACAGATACGCAGTATTTT

clone size: .
V gene: TRBV25-1
D gene: .
J gene: TRBJ1-5
CDR3 protein: CASRAGVGPQHF
CDR3 DNA: TGTGCCAGCAGGGCGGGGGTAGGGCCCCAGCATTTT

clone size: .
V gene: TRBV5-1
D gene: TRBD2
J gene: TRBJ2-7
CDR3 protein: CASSLRREDYEQYF
CDR3 DNA: TGCGCCAGCAGCTTGCGTCGGGAGGACTACGAGCAGTACTTC

clone size: .
V gene: TRBV27
D gene: .
J gene: TRBJ1-4
CDR3 protein: CASRSNEKLFF
CDR3 DNA: TGTGCCAGCAGGAGTAATGAAAAACTGTTTTTT

clone size: .
V gene: TRBV10-3
D gene: TRBD2
J gene: TRBJ2-1
CDR3 protein: CAISVSLASGAGDNEQFF
CDR3 DNA: TGTGCCATCAGTGTCTCTTTGGCTAGCGGTGCGGGGGACAATGAGCAGTTCTTC

clone size: .
V gene: TRBV3-1/TRBV3-2
D gene: TRBD2
J gene: TRBJ2-7
CDR3 protein: CASSLASGGGTYEQYF
CDR3 DNA: TGTGCCAGCAGCCTCGCTAGCGGGGGGGGGACCTACGAGCAGTACTTC

clone size: .
V gene: TRBV7-8
D gene: TRBD1
J gene: TRBJ1-5
CDR3 protein: CASSSGTGMVGDQPQHF
CDR3 DNA: TGTGCCAGCAGCTCCGGGACAGGGATGGTAGGTGATCAGCCCCAGCATTTT

clone size: .
V gene: TRBV12-3/TRBV12-4
D gene: .
J gene: TRBJ1-3
CDR3 protein: CASSSGIGNTIYF
CDR3 DNA: TGTGCCAGCAGTTCAGGGATCGGAAACACCATATATTTT

clone size: .
V gene: TRBV10-3
D gene: TRBD1
J gene: TRBJ1-3
CDR3 protein: CAISPTQGVDQGPLLNTIYF
CDR3 DNA: TGTGCCATCAGTCCCACCCAGGGGGTTGATCAAGGACCGCTTTTGAACACCATATATTTT

clone size: .
V gene: TRBV7-8
D gene: .
J gene: TRBJ1-5
CDR3 protein: CASSLAHAGSNQPQHF
CDR3 DNA: TGTGCCAGCAGCTTAGCTCATGCGGGGAGCAATCAGCCCCAGCATTTT

clone size: .
V gene: TRBV14
D gene: TRBD1
J gene: TRBJ1-6
CDR3 protein: CASSQTGNNSPLHF
CDR3 DNA: TGTGCCAGCAGCCAGACAGGGAATAATTCACCCCTCCACTTT

clone size: .
V gene: TRBV5-4
D gene: TRBD2
J gene: TRBJ2-1
CDR3 protein: CASSFRGGSRNEQFF
CDR3 DNA: TGTGCCAGCAGCTTTCGCGGGGGGAGTAGGAATGAGCAGTTCTTC

clone size: .
V gene: TRBV4-1
D gene: .
J gene: TRBJ1-1
CDR3 protein: CASSQDSQGFTEAFF
CDR3 DNA: TGCGCCAGCAGCCAAGATAGCCAGGGATTTACTGAAGCTTTCTTT

clone size: .
V gene: TRBV18
D gene: TRBD2
J gene: TRBJ2-3
CDR3 protein: CASSPMPGGGSESDTQYF
CDR3 DNA: TGTGCCAGCTCACCAATGCCTGGCGGGGGGTCGGAATCAGATACGCAGTATTTT

clone size: .
V gene: TRBV5-7
D gene: TRBD1
J gene: TRBJ2-3
CDR3 protein: CASSLYRTGPDTQYF
CDR3 DNA: TGTGCCAGCAGCCTTTACCGGACAGGGCCCGATACGCAGTATTTT

clone size: .
V gene: TRBV11-3
D gene: TRBD1
J gene: TRBJ2-1
CDR3 protein: CASSLGQGEDNEQFF
CDR3 DNA: TGTGCCAGCAGTTTGGGACAGGGGGAAGACAATGAGCAGTTCTTC

clone size: few
V gene: TRBV4-1
D gene: .
J gene: TRBJ2-3
CDR3 protein: CASSQTGFTDTQYF
CDR3 DNA: TGCGCCAGCAGCCAAACAGGGTTCACAGATACGCAGTATTTT

clone size: .
V gene: TRBV30
D gene: TRBD1
J gene: TRBJ1-2
CDR3 protein: CAWSEGQVYGYTF
CDR3 DNA: TGTGCCTGGAGTGAGGGACAGGTCTATGGCTACACCTTC

clone size: .
V gene: TRBV7-9
D gene: TRBD2
J gene: TRBJ2-7
CDR3 protein: CASSSSRSGGAYEQYF
CDR3 DNA: TGTGCCAGCAGCTCCTCGAGGAGCGGGGGGGCATACGAGCAGTACTTC

clone size: .
V gene: TRBV7-8
D gene: TRBD1
J gene: TRBJ2-5
CDR3 protein: CASNEGTGQGPQETQYF
CDR3 DNA: TGTGCCAGCAACGAGGGAACGGGACAGGGTCCTCAGGAGACCCAGTACTTC

clone size: once
V gene: TRBV28
D gene: .
J gene: TRBJ1-2
CDR3 protein: CASSLLGSYGYTF
CDR3 DNA: TGTGCCAGCAGTTTATTGGGCAGCTATGGCTACACCTTC

clone size: .
V gene: TRBV4-2
D gene: TRBD1
J gene: TRBJ1-6
CDR3 protein: CASSPRATGVSPLHF
CDR3 DNA: TGTGCCAGCAGCCCACGTGCGACAGGGGTCTCACCCCTCCACTTT

clone size: .
V gene: TRBV7-8
D gene: .
J gene: TRBJ1-4
CDR3 protein: CASSLDRAWNEKLFF
CDR3 DNA: TGTGCCAGCAGCTTAGACAGGGCATGGAATGAAAAACTGTTTTTT

clone size: .
V gene: TRBV2
D gene: TRBD1
J gene: TRBJ2-5
CDR3 protein: CASTRDRGRETQYF
CDR3 DNA: TGTGCCAGCACTCGGGACAGGGGGCGAGAGACCCAGTACTTC

clone size: .
V gene: TRBV4-1
D gene: .
J gene: TRBJ1-5
CDR3 protein: CASSQGSGWPQHF
CDR3 DNA: TGCGCCAGCAGCCAAGGTTCGGGTTGGCCCCAGCATTTT

clone size: once
V gene: TRBV28
D gene: .
J gene: TRBJ2-3
CDR3 protein: CASSFTASRFGTDTQYF
CDR3 DNA: TGTGCCAGCAGTTTCACCGCGTCGCGTTTCGGCACAGATACGCAGTATTTT

clone size: .
V gene: TRBV5-1
D gene: .
J gene: TRBJ2-5
CDR3 protein: CASSPGGDRETQYF
CDR3 DNA: TGCGCCAGCAGTCCAGGAGGGGATCGGGAGACCCAGTACTTC

clone size: .
V gene: TRBV6-5
D gene: TRBD1
J gene: TRBJ1-5
CDR3 protein: CASSYGQGGQPQHF
CDR3 DNA: TGTGCCAGCAGTTACGGGCAGGGGGGTCAGCCCCAGCATTTT

clone size: .
V gene: TRBV18
D gene: TRBD1
J gene: TRBJ2-5
CDR3 protein: CASSPITGVETQYF
CDR3 DNA: TGTGCCAGCTCTCCCATCACAGGGGTAGAGACCCAGTACTTC